This T cell receptor (beta chain) appears in the sequencing data of a study of blood T cells in healthy people across ages. The study, taken as a whole, reports: Diversity was higher, and naive CD4+ cells more numerous, in long-lived donors than in aged donors.

Looked up from germline, CDR1 is SGHRS and CDR2 is YFSETQ. The CDR3 is 16 residues long. Regarding this clonotype: Its antigen is still unknown. Mismatch with germline at one junction end may stem from a read error.

Next came a second PCR, run for 7 to 11 cycles, which used a sample-barcoded 5' primer along with a J-beta primer mix. TCRdb processed the 5' RACE reads anew with MiXCR; each CDR3 protein has one entry. The data hold 800,000 to 1,300,000 distinct CDR3 sequences, with 20% to 25% observed a single time. The same sample was also used in a study of T cells of mothers and their children. In that study: Both sample barcodes and 2-4 random nucleotides came from the M1S primer of the second PCR.

The V call is TRBV5-1, the J call TRBJ2-7, with 8 bases that match TRBD1. The TCR was taken from a girl aged 2-10 years in good health. The sample comprised blood. The CDR3 is CTSSPTTQTGAYEQYF. The CDR3 nucleotides are TGCACCAGCAGCCCCACAACCCAGACAGGGGCCTACGAGCAGTACTTC.